This T cell receptor (beta chain) appears in the sequencing data of a study of neurological immune-mediated disorders. Study conclusions and caveats: The level of TCR clonal expansion was highest in patients with HTLV-1-associated myelopathy and lowest in multiple sclerosis, where it fell below the level seen in healthy controls. Association of the multiple sclerosis repertoire cluster with clinical or MRI features was not observed for any feature.

From 15-18 subjects, each sequencing run yielded over 160 million TCR-beta sequences. TCRdb reanalysed the 5' RACE reads using MiXCR and keeps one entry per CDR3 protein. Among 50,000 to 80,000 distinct CDR3 sequences, 3.4% were seen once, and the ten largest hold approximately 3.5%. This clonotype was recorded at least ten times. Its matching antigen is unknown. This CDR3 region has 13 residues. This TCR was recovered from a man between 35 and 55 years old with multiple sclerosis. The V and J genes are TRBV21-1 and TRBJ1-1. TRBV21-1 is a listed pseudogene. Sequencing was performed on PBMCs. CDR3 nucleotide sequence: TGTGCCAGCGGTGATAGCAGGAACACTGAAGCTTTCTTT. Amino acids: CASGDSRNTEAFF.